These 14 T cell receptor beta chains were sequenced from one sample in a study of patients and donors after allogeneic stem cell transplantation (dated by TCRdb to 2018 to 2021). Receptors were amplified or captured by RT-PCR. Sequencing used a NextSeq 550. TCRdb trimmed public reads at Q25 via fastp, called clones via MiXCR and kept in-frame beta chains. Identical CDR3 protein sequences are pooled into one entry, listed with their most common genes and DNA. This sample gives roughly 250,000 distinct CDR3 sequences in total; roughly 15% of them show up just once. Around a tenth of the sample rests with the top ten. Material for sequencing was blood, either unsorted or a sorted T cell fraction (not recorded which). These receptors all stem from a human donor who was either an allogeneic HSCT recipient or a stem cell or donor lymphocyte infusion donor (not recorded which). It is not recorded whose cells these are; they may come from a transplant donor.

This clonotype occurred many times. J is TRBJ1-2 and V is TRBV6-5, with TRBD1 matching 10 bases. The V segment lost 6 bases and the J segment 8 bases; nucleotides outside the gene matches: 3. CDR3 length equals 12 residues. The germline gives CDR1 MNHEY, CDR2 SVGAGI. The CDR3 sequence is CASRVTGGGYTF. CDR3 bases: TGTGCCAGCAGGGTGACAGGGGGCGGCTACACCTTC.

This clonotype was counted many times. The CDR3 nucleotides read TGTGCCAGCAGATCCCAGGTTACGAACACCGGGGAGCTGTTTTTT. Translation: CASRSQVTNTGELFF. This chain joins TRBV12-3 or TRBV12-4 and TRBJ2-2; no firm D call. V lost 6 bases and J 0 bases, leaving 11 bases between the germline ends. CDR3 size: 15 residues.

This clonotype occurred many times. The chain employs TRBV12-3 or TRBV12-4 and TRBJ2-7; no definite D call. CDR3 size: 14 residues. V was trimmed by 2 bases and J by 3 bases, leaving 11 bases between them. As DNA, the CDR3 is TGTGCCAGCAGTTTATTGGGCAGAGGCTACGAGCAGTACTTC. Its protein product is CASSLLGRGYEQYF.

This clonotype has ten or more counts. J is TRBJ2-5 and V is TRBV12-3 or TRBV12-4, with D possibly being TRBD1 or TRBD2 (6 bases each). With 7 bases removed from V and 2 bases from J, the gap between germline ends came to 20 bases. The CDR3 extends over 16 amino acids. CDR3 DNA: TGTGCCAGCATGCTGGGAAGCGGAGGGGGACAAGAGACCCAGTACTTC. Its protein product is CASMLGSGGGQETQYF.

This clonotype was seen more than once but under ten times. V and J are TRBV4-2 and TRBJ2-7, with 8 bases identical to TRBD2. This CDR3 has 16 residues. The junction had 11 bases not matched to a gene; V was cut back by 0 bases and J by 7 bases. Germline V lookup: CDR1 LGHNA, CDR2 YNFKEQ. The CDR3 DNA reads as TGTGCCAGCAGCCAAGAGCCCGGGACTAGGCGTCAGGAGCAGTACTTC. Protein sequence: CASSQEPGTRRQEQYF.

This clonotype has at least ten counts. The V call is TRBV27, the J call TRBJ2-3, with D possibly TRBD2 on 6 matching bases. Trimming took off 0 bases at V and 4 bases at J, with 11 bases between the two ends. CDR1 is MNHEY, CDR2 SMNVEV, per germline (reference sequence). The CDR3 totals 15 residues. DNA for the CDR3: TGTGCCAGCAGTTTATCCGCGGGATGGGCAGATACGCAGTATTTT. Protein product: CASSLSAGWADTQYF.

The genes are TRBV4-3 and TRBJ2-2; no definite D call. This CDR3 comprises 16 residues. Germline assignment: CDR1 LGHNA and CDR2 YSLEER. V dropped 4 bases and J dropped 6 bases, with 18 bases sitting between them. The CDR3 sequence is CASSPAVDISAGELFF. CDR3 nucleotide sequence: TGCGCCAGCAGCCCAGCAGTCGACATAAGCGCCGGGGAGCTGTTTTTT.

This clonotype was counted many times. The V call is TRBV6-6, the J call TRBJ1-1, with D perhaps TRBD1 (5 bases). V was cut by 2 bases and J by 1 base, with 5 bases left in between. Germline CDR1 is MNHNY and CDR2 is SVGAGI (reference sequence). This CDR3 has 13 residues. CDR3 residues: CASSYGQNTEAFF. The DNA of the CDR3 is TGTGCCAGCAGTTACGGACAGAACACTGAAGCTTTCTTT.

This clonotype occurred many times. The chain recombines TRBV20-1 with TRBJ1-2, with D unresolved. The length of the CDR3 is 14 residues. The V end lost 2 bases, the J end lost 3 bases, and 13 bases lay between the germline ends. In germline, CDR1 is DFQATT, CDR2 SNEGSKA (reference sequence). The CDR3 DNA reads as TGCAGTGCTAGACCAAGGGCCCGGGACTATGGCTACACCTTC. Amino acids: CSARPRARDYGYTF.

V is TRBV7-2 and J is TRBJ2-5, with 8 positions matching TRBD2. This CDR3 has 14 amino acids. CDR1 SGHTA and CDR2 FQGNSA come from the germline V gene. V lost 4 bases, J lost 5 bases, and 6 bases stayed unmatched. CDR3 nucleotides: TGTGCCAGCAGCTCGTCGGGGGGGCTGGAGACCCAGTACTTC. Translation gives CASSSSGGLETQYF. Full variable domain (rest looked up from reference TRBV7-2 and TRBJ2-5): GAGVSQSPSNKVTEKGKDVELRCDPISGHTALYWYRQSLGQGLEFLIYFQGNSAPDKSGLPSDRFSAERTGGSVSTLTIQRTQQEDSAVYLCASSSSGGLETQYFGPGTRLLVL.

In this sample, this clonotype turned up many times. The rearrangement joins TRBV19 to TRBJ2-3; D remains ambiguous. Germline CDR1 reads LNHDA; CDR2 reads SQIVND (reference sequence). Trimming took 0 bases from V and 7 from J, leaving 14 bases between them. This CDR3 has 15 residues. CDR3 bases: TGTGCCAGTAGTATAGAGTCGCGCCGGGCAAATACGCAGTATTTT. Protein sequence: CASSIESRRANTQYF.

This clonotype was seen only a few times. The CDR3: CASSLAPPGGPLAYNEQFF. The CDR3 nucleotides read TGTGCCAGCAGCTTAGCCCCCCCGGGAGGGCCCCTCGCCTACAATGAGCAGTTCTTC. V gene TRBV7-3 combines with J gene TRBJ2-1; 8 nucleotides agree with TRBD2. CDR1 and CDR2 from the germline V gene are SGHTA and FQGTGA. With 2 bases clipped from V and 2 bases from J, the junction kept 14 bases outside the gene matches. The CDR3 consists of 19 residues.

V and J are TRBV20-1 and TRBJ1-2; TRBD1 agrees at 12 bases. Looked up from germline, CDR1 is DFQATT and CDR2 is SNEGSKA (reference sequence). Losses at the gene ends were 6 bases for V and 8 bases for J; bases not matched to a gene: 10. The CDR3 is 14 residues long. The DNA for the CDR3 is TGCAGTGCCGGGACAGGGGGCGCGGGAAAGGGCTACACCTTC. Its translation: CSAGTGGAGKGYTF.

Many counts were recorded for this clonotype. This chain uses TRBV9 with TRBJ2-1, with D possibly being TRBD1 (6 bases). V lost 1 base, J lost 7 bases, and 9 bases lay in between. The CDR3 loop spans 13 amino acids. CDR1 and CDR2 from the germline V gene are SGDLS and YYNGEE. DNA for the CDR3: TGTGCCAGCAGCGTAACAGGGAATAATGAGCAGTTCTTC. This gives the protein CASSVTGNNEQFF.